Sequencing of this T cell receptor beta chain was carried out in a study of T cells in Graves' hyperthyroidism and ophthalmopathy. On the study more broadly: Initial diagnosis, before any treatment, was when peripheral blood was collected.

Inclusion characteristics of ophthalmopathy patients comprised a Clinical Activity Score of at least 3, a NOSPECS grade of at least 4, and duration under 3 months. This clonotype was seen many times. An end of the junction differs from the germline gene, which may be a read error. Amplification targeted TCR beta CDR3 regions from RNA transcripts. Researchers ran a first-round RT-PCR on the TCR CDR3 using the HTBI primer set. TCRdb itself ran the multiplex PCR reads through MiXCR, one entry per CDR3 protein. The sample comprises 330,000 or so distinct CDR3 sequences, 15% to 20% of which are singletons, and around 15% rests with the top ten. The CDR3 has 15 residues. The germline V gene has CDR1 MNHEY and CDR2 SVGAGI.

Input material: blood. This sequence was found in a woman aged 40-49 years with Graves' ophthalmopathy. The chain has TRBV6-5 and TRBJ1-1, with a weak D call TRBD1 (5 bases). CDR3 residues: CVSSYMWGPTAEAFF. The CDR3, as DNA: TGTGTCAGCAGTTATATGTGGGGCCCTACGGCTGAAGCTTTCTTT.